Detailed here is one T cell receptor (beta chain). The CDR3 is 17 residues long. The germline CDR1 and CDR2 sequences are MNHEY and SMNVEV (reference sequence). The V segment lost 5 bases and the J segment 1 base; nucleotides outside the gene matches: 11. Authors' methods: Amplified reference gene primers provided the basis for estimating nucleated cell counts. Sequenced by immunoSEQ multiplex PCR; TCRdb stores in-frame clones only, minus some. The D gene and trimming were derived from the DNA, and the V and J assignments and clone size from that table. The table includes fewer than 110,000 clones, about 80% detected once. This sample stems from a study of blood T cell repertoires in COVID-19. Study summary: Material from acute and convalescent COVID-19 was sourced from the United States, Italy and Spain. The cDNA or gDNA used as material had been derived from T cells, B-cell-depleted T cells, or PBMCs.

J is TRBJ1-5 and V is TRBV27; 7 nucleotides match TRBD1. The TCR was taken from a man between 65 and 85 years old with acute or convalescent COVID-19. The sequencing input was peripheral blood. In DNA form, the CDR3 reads TGTGCCAGCAGTCGACGACAGGGTGAAGGGAGCAATCAGCCCCAGCATTTT. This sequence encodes CASSRRQGEGSNQPQHF.